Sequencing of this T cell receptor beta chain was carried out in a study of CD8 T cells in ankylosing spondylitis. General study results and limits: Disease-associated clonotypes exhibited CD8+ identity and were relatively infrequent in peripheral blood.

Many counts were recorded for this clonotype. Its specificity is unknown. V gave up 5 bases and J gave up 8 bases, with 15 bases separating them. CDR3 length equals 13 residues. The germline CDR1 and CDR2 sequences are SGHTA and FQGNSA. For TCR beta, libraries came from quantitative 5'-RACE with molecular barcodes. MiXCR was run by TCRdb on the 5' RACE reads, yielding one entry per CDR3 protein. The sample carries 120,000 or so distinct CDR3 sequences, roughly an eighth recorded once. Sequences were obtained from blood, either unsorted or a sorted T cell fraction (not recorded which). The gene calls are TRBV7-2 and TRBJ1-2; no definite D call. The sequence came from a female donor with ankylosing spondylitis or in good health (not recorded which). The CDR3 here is CASSPLGSGGYTF. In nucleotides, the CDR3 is TGTGCCAGCAGCCCCCTGGGGTCCGGGGGCTACACCTTC.